The 23 T cell receptor beta chains below all came from one sample that was sequenced in a study of T-cell reconstitution after alpha-beta-depleted transplantation in children. Molecular barcoding with unique molecular identifiers was used for the TCRbeta library. TCRdb ran MiXCR on the PCR reads and lists one entry per CDR3 protein. The profile shows about 610,000 distinct CDR3 sequences, over 9.5% of them singletons. Here the sequenced sample was PBMCs from the stem cell graft donor, taken from the stem cell graft. The receptors stem from a human donor who donated a stem cell graft to a child with acute myeloid leukemia.

V is TRBV5-5 and J is TRBJ1-5; 7 nucleotides match TRBD1. V trimming: 1 base; J trimming: 4 bases; junction bases outside the gene matches: 11. The CDR3 covers 17 residues. Germline CDR1 is SGHKS and CDR2 is YYEKEE (reference sequence). The CDR3 DNA follows: TGTGCCAGCAGCTTGCATTTTGACAGGGACCCAAATCAGCCCCAGCATTTT. This translates into CASSLHFDRDPNQPQHF.

Ten or more counts support this clonotype. The chain links TRBV3-1 to TRBJ2-4; weak D call: TRBD2 (6 bases). Trimming removed 5 bases at V and 1 base at J, with 12 bases between. The CDR3 is 15 residues long. The germline V gene encodes CDR1 LGHDT and CDR2 YNNKEL (reference sequence). CDR3 nucleotides: TGTGCCAGCAGCTTTGGGCGGGACGCCAAAAACATTCAGTACTTC. It yields the protein CASSFGRDAKNIQYF.

This clonotype came up many times. CDR3 in DNA: TGTGCCAGCAGTCCGGGACAGTCCTACGAGCAGTACTTC. This gives the protein CASSPGQSYEQYF. This chain links TRBV18 with TRBJ2-7, with 7 bases aligning to TRBD1. The CDR3 covers 13 residues. V lost 8 bases to trimming and J lost 1 base; unmatched junction nucleotides: 5. CDR1 and CDR2 (germline): KGHSH, LQKENI. Together with reference TRBV18 and TRBJ2-7, the CDR3 gives the full variable domain: NAGVMQNPRHLVRRRGQEARLRCSPMKGHSHVYWYRQLPEEGLKFMVYLQKENIIDESGMPKERFSAEFPKEGPSILRIQQVVRGDSAAYFCASSPGQSYEQYFGPGTRLTVT.

This clonotype was seen only a few times. The chain recombines TRBV7-2 with TRBJ1-1; D call uncertain. The CDR3 extends over 15 amino acids. Per the germline V gene, CDR1 is SGHTA and CDR2 is FQGNSA. V was clipped by 2 bases and J by 5 bases, with 15 bases between them. CDR3 nucleotides: TGTGCCAGCAGCTTATCAACACAAGGCGGGACTGAAGCTTTCTTT. Translating gives CASSLSTQGGTEAFF. The full variable domain, rest sourced from reference TRBV7-2 and TRBJ1-1, is GAGVSQSPSNKVTEKGKDVELRCDPISGHTALYWYRQSLGQGLEFLIYFQGNSAPDKSGLPSDRFSAERTGGSVSTLTIQRTQQEDSAVYLCASSLSTQGGTEAFFGQGTRLTVV.

The rearrangement links TRBV7-9 to TRBJ1-5; no clear D. The CDR3 is made up of 14 amino acids. Germline lookup yields CDR1 SEHNR and CDR2 FQNEAQ (reference sequence). V was trimmed by 1 base and J by 4 bases, leaving 8 bases between them. The DNA for the CDR3 is TGTGCCAGCAGCTTAGAGTGGGTTAATCAGCCCCAGCATTTT. Translated, it gives CASSLEWVNQPQHF.

This clonotype was detected ten times or more. The chain is built from TRBV7-6 and TRBJ2-7; 9 nucleotides line up with TRBD1. V lost 3 bases and J lost 12; bases outside the gene matches: 9. CDR1 and CDR2 from the germline V gene are SGHVS and FNYEAQ. The CDR3 is made up of 13 amino acids. CDR3 DNA sequence: TGTGCCAGCAGCTTCTTGGGGGACAGGGAAAGGTACTTC. It is translated as CASSFLGDRERYF. Variable domain in full (rest from reference TRBV7-6 and TRBJ2-7): GAGVSQSPRYKVTKRGQDVALRCDPISGHVSLYWYRQALGQGPEFLTYFNYEAQQDKSGLPNDRFSAERPEGSISTLTIQRTEQRDSAMYRCASSFLGDRERYFGPGTRLTVT.

This clonotype was detected only a few times. The DNA for the CDR3 is TGTGCCAGCAGTGACTCAGGAAGCAATCAGCCCCAGCATTTT. As protein: CASSDSGSNQPQHF. This chain connects TRBV2 to TRBJ1-5; D call uncertain. Per germline, CDR1 SNHLY and CDR2 FYNNEI. V gave up 3 bases and J gave up 1 base, with 7 bases separating them. The CDR3 runs to 14 residues.

About this clonotype itself: With a much larger clone just one base away, this may be a read error. V is TRBV3-1 and J is TRBJ2-7; TRBD2 aligns across 7 bases. J lost 2 bases, V lost 10 bases, and 26 bases had no gene match. This CDR3 contains 19 residues. Germline-derived CDR1 and CDR2 are LGHDT and YNNKEL (reference sequence). CDR3 protein: CAISYLSSLAVTSAYEQYF. For the CDR3, the DNA is TGTGCCATCAGTTACCTTAGTAGTCTAGCGGTCACATCCGCCTACGAGCAGTACTTC.

V gene TRBV10-3 combines with J gene TRBJ2-1; 16 nucleotides agree with TRBD2. Germline CDR1 is ENHRY and CDR2 is SYGVKD. After removal of 4 bases from V and 5 bases from J, the junction contained 5 bases not matched to a gene. The CDR3 runs to 17 residues. Written as DNA, the CDR3 is TGTGCCATCAGTGGGGGGACTAGCGGGAGGGTTGACAATGAGCAGTTCTTC. This translates into CAISGGTSGRVDNEQFF.

This clonotype was detected a few times. The chain uses TRBV30 and TRBJ2-1, with D tentatively TRBD2 (6 bases). The CDR3 consists of 13 residues. Looked up from germline, CDR1 is GTSNPN and CDR2 is SVGIG (reference sequence). The ends were cut back, 8 bases at V and 7 bases at J, with 18 bases in the middle. The CDR3 bases are TGTGCCGGGGGTCCACGGGGGAGAAATGAGCAGTTCTTC. Translation gives CAGGPRGRNEQFF.

The chain is built from TRBV29-1 and TRBJ2-1; D not resolved. This CDR3 region has 13 residues. Trimming pared 7 bases from V and 9 bases from J, leaving 19 bases between. Germline V lookup: CDR1 SQVTM, CDR2 ANQGSEA. CDR3 loop: CSASESNGGEQFF. CDR3 nucleotide sequence: TGCAGCGCCTCGGAAAGTAACGGCGGTGAGCAGTTCTTC.

The chain links TRBV6-1 to TRBJ2-7; 13 positions match TRBD2. Trimming at V came to 6 bases and at J to 6 bases, leaving 11 bases not matched to a gene. The CDR3 has 16 residues. CDR1 and CDR2 from the germline V gene are MNHNS and SASEGT. The CDR3 nucleotides are TGTGCCAGCAGGCCACTAGCGGGAGGGCCCGAGGGCGAGCAGTACTTC. Translation gives CASRPLAGGPEGEQYF.

The chain links TRBV28 to TRBJ2-7; D not resolved. With 7 bases removed from V and 3 bases from J, the gap between germline ends came to 7 bases. Looked up from germline, CDR1 is MDHEN and CDR2 is SYDVKM. The CDR3 runs to 11 residues. The CDR3 loop reads CASNSLYEQYF. The CDR3 DNA reads as TGTGCCAGCAACAGCCTCTACGAGCAGTACTTC.

This clonotype was recorded a few times. This rearrangement joins TRBV20-1 to TRBJ2-6, with D unresolved. The V and J ends lost 7 bases and 1 base respectively, with 2 bases between them. The CDR3 loop spans 11 amino acids. CDR1 and CDR2 from the germline V gene are DFQATT and SNEGSKA (reference sequence). The CDR3 DNA reads as TGCAGTGGGTCTGGGGCCAACGTCCTGACTTTC. Its translation is CSGSGANVLTF.

This clonotype was recorded many times. At one end the junction does not follow the germline gene, possibly because of a read error. The chain is built from TRBV7-7 and TRBJ2-7; no definite D call. Germline CDR1 and CDR2: SSHAT and FNYEAQ (reference sequence). This CDR3 comprises 15 residues. Here the CDR3 reads CASSLAVGSTYEQYF. CDR3 nucleotide sequence: TGTGCTAGCAGCTTAGCAGTAGGGTCAACTTACGAGCAGTACTTC.

This clonotype was detected only a few times. This sequence joins TRBV12-3 or TRBV12-4 and TRBJ1-4; perhaps TRBD1 as D (5 bases). Trimming stripped 5 bases from V and 6 bases from J, with 10 bases between. The length of the CDR3 is 13 residues. CDR3 residues: CASSQSRDEKLFF. The CDR3 DNA reads TGTGCCAGCAGTCAAAGCAGGGATGAAAAACTGTTTTTT.

The genes are TRBV6-2 or TRBV6-3 and TRBJ2-7, with 12 bases identical to TRBD2. CDR3 length: 15 amino acids. Per germline, CDR1 MNHEY and CDR2 SVGEGT. V shed 8 bases and J 4 bases; nucleotides not matched to a gene: 9. CDR3 in DNA: TGTGCCAGCGGGGATAGGACTAGCGGGAAATACGAGCAGTACTTC. It is translated as CASGDRTSGKYEQYF.

This clonotype was found many times. The V gene is TRBV28, the J gene TRBJ1-4; the D gene is possibly TRBD1 (5 bases). The CDR3 loop spans 18 amino acids. CDR1 is MDHEN, CDR2 SYDVKM, per germline. Trimming took 1 base from V and 3 from J, leaving 18 bases between them. The CDR3 region has the DNA TGTGCCAGCAGTTTATTGGGGGAGACAGACGGGCCTAATGAAAAACTGTTTTTT. Translated, it gives CASSLLGETDGPNEKLFF.

At least ten counts were recorded for this clonotype. The gene calls are TRBV20-1 and TRBJ2-5, with D perhaps matching TRBD2 (6 bases). V was clipped by 5 bases and J by 1 base, with 11 bases between them. CDR3 length equals 13 residues. Germline CDR1 and CDR2: DFQATT and SNEGSKA (reference sequence). The CDR3 reads CSARLGGQETQYF. The CDR3 nucleotides read TGCAGTGCTCGTCTGGGGGGCCAAGAGACCCAGTACTTC.

This clonotype was detected many times. This chain connects TRBV18 to TRBJ2-1; D is unresolved. The germline V and J ends were trimmed by 0 bases and 6 bases, with 6 bases remaining between them. The CDR3 loop spans 13 amino acids. Germline CDR1 and CDR2: KGHSH and LQKENI. This CDR3 is CASSPPSSNEQFF. The CDR3 nucleotides are TGTGCCAGCTCACCACCGAGCTCCAATGAGCAGTTCTTC.

J is TRBJ2-7 and V is TRBV20-1; TRBD1 might be the D (6 bases). The V and J ends lost 5 bases and 2 bases respectively, with 22 bases between them. Germline V gene sequence: CDR1 DFQATT, CDR2 SNEGSKA (reference sequence). The CDR3 is 16 amino acids. This chain's CDR3 is CSARDILRALPYEQYF. In DNA, the CDR3 is TGCAGTGCTCGGGACATCCTGAGGGCACTTCCCTACGAGCAGTACTTC.

The V gene is TRBV20-1, the J gene TRBJ2-7; TRBD1 aligns across 11 bases. Germline V gene sequence: CDR1 DFQATT, CDR2 SNEGSKA (reference sequence). This CDR3 comprises 15 residues. Trimming removed 6 bases from V and 5 bases from J; junction bases left unmatched: 12. The CDR3 DNA reads as TGCAGTGCACCGTCACGGGACAGGGGGTCTCACGAGCAGTACTTC. Protein product: CSAPSRDRGSHEQYF.

This clonotype has more than one count but fewer than ten. CDR3 in amino acids: CASSYPAGGAYEQYF. Here the CDR3 DNA reads TGCGCCAGCAGCTACCCAGCGGGAGGGGCCTACGAGCAGTACTTC. The V call is TRBV5-1, the J call TRBJ2-7; TRBD2 aligns across 10 bases. J was trimmed by 2 bases and V by 3 bases; bases with no gene match: 5. CDR3 length: 15 residues. In germline, CDR1 is SGHRS, CDR2 YFSETQ.